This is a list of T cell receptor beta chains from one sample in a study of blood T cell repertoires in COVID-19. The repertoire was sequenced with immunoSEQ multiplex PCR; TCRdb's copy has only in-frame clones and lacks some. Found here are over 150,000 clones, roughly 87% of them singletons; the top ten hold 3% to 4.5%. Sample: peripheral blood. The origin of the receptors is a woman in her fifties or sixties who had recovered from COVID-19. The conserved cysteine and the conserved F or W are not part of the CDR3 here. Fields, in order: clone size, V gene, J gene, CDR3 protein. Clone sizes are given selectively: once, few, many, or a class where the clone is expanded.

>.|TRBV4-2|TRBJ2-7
ASSQVQGGSYEQY
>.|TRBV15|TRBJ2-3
ATGGVAGGVTQY
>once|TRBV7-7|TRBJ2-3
ASSLGTGVSTDTQY
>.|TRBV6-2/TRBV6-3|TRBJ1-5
ASSPKGDQPQH
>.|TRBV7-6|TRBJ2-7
ASSPQVGEYEQY
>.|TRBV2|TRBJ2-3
ASSYTGQFSTDTQY
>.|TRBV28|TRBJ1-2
ASQGQAIRGYT
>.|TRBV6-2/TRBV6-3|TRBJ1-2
ASSYSVTDQYGYT
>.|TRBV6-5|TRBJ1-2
ASRPFSIPGGYT
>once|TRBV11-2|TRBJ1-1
ASSETGYTEAF
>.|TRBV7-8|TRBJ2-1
ASSRAGGLYNEQF
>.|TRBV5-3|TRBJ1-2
ARSQKPQGCYGYT
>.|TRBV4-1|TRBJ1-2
ASSQARTSNYGYT
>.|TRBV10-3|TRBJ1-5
AISEWQGAIGNQPQH
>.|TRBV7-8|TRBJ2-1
ASSPGGWGEKNEQF
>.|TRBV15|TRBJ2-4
ATSRGLENIQY
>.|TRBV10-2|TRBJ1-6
ASTAGDSPLH
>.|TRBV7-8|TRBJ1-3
ASSHFGAGAVGNTIY
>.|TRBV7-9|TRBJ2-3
ASSYRDRGDTDTQY
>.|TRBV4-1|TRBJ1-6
ASSQGQRNSPLH
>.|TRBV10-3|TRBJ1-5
AISDDRNKQPQH
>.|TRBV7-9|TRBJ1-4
ASSFSGTGFREKLF
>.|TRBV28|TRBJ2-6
ASTLGTPGANVLT
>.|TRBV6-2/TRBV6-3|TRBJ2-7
ASSNSGGRSYEQY
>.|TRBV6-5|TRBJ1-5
ASSYGQGNQPQH
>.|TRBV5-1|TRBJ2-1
ASSKGLAEYNEQF
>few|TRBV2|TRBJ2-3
ASTQQGFTDTQY
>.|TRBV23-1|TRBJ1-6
ASKEWRTAEKSNSPLH
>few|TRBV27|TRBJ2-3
ASSPPLGGGSTDTQY
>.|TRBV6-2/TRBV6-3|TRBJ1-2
ASSYSWDRALSHT
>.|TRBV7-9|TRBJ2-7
ASSLPRDRAEQY
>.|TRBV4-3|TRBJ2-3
ASSQLTTGQGTDTQY
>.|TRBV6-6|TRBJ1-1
ASSLDPEAPFNTEAF
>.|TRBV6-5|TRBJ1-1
ASNPSIAGGTEAF
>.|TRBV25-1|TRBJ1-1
ASSEVPGSETEAF
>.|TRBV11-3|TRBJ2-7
ASSLDGTGRYEQY
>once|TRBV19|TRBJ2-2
ASKQGAGELF
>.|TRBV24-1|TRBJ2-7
ATSDIPQGGSGYEQY
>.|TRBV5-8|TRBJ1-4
ASSLTGQGSEKLF